The 5 T cell receptor beta chains below all came from one sample that was sequenced in a study of OX40 agonist ivuxolimab in advanced cancers. Data came from immunoSEQ multiplex PCR; TCRdb stores just in-frame clones and leaves some out. The sample shows more than 95,000 clones, around 94% of them seen only once. The sequenced sample was CD4+ or CD8+ T cells sorted from blood, obtained in a trial of the OX40 agonist ivuxolimab. The receptors were gathered from an adult with an advanced solid tumor such as melanoma, head and neck, liver or kidney cancer.

The chain carries TRBV4-1 and TRBJ1-3; no definite D call. This CDR3 comprises 18 residues. The germline gives CDR1 MGHRA, CDR2 YSYEKL. Trimming stripped 0 bases from V and 1 base from J, with 16 bases between. Here the CDR3 reads CASSQDPLGRASGNTIYF. CDR3 sequence (DNA): TGCGCCAGCAGCCAAGATCCGTTGGGGAGGGCATCTGGAAACACCATATATTTT.

The chain couples TRBV4-2 to TRBJ1-3; D gene unclear. CDR3 length equals 16 residues. The V and J ends lost 4 bases and 1 base respectively, with 14 bases between them. Germline V gene sequence: CDR1 LGHNA, CDR2 YNFKEQ. The CDR3 is CASSRNFVLSGNTIYF. CDR3 sequence (DNA): TGTGCCAGCAGCCGGAACTTTGTTCTTTCTGGAAACACCATATATTTT.

The chain recombines TRBV19 with TRBJ1-2; TRBD1 matches at 9 bases. The CDR3 covers 13 residues. V lost 3 bases to trimming and J lost 8 bases; unmatched junction nucleotides: 4. CDR1 and CDR2 (germline): LNHDA, SQIVND (reference sequence). The CDR3 loop reads CASSITTGGGYTF. DNA of the CDR3: TGTGCCAGTAGTATTACTACAGGGGGCGGCTACACCTTC. The whole variable domain, remainder taken from reference TRBV19 and TRBJ1-2, is DGGITQSPKYLFRKEGQNVTLSCEQNLNHDAMYWYRQDPGQGLRLIYYSQIVNDFQKGDIAEGYSVSREKKESFPLTVTSAQKNPTAFYLCASSITTGGGYTFGSGTRLTVV.

The chain links TRBV6-1 to TRBJ1-2; D may be TRBD1 (5 bases). The length of the CDR3 is 16 residues. CDR1 MNHNS and CDR2 SASEGT come from the germline V gene. Between the trimmed V and J ends, which lost 0 bases and 0 bases, there was a span of 11 bases. CDR3 residues: CASSEAGTFANYGYTF. In nucleotides, the CDR3 is TGTGCCAGCAGTGAAGCGGGGACCTTTGCTAACTATGGCTACACCTTC.

This chain uses TRBV2 with TRBJ1-5; a possible D gene is TRBD1 (6 bases). In germline, CDR1 is SNHLY, CDR2 FYNNEI. Deletions cut 4 bases from V and 7 bases from J, with 14 bases between. This CDR3 contains 14 residues. CDR3 residues: CASSVTGQGQPQHF. In nucleotides, the CDR3 is TGTGCCAGCAGTGTTACAGGGCAGGGCCAGCCCCAGCATTTT. The full variable domain, its missing parts supplied by reference TRBV2 and TRBJ1-5, is EPEVTQTPSHQVTQMGQEVILRCVPISNHLYFYWYRQILGQKVEFLVSFYNNEISEKSEIFDDQFSVERPDGSNFTLKIRSTKLEDSAMYFCASSVTGQGQPQHFGDGTRLSIL.